The 16 T cell receptor beta chains given below trace back to one sample, sequenced in a study. TCRdb used MiXCR to reprocess the 5' RACE reads, holding one entry per CDR3 protein. The sample consists of fewer than 65,000 distinct CDR3 sequences, around 30% of them appearing once. What was sequenced was tumor-infiltrating naive CD4+ T cells sorted from the breast tumor. Subset denoted: naive CD4+ T cells, CD4+CD45RA+CD25-. Every receptor here comes from a female donor with breast cancer.

The table lists this clonotype with a few counts. This chain connects TRBV5-5 to TRBJ2-1; 8 bases agree with TRBD2. This CDR3 is built from 14 residues. CDR1 SGHKS and CDR2 YYEKEE come from the germline V gene (reference sequence). Losses at the gene ends were 0 bases for V and 8 bases for J; bases not matched to a gene: 4. This CDR3 is CASSLGSGGDEQFF. DNA of the CDR3: TGTGCCAGCAGCTTGGGGTCGGGAGGGGATGAGCAGTTCTTC.

Many counts were recorded for this clonotype. This chain connects TRBV7-2 to TRBJ2-1, with 15 nucleotides matching TRBD2. Germline V gene sequence: CDR1 SGHTA, CDR2 FQGNSA. The V gene end was trimmed by 8 bases and the J gene end by 9 bases; junction bases not matched to a gene: 2. This CDR3 has 13 amino acids. As DNA, the CDR3 is TGTGCCAGCTCGGGACTAGCGGGAGGTGAGCAGTTCTTC. This translates into CASSGLAGGEQFF.

J is TRBJ2-6 and V is TRBV6-2 or TRBV6-3; D not resolved. Trimming took off 5 bases at V and 0 bases at J, with 11 bases between the two ends. Per the germline V gene, CDR1 is MNHEY and CDR2 is SVGEGT. The CDR3 is 16 amino acids. CDR3 coding DNA: TGTGCCAGCAGTCGTGGCAGGATCTCTGGGGCCAACGTCCTGACTTTC. Translated: CASSRGRISGANVLTF.

This clonotype was seen many times. The chain carries TRBV4-2 and TRBJ2-7; a weak D match, TRBD1 (5 bases). Germline CDR1 and CDR2: LGHNA and YNFKEQ. Between the trimmed V and J ends, which lost 6 bases and 3 bases, there was a span of 18 bases. This CDR3 has 15 residues. The CDR3 protein is CASRLQTANNYEQYF. DNA for the CDR3: TGTGCCAGCAGACTACAGACAGCGAATAACTACGAGCAGTACTTC.

The V gene is TRBV12-3 or TRBV12-4, the J gene TRBJ1-4, with D possibly being TRBD1 (6 bases). V shed 7 bases and J shed 4 bases, with 16 bases lying between them. The CDR3 is 15 amino acids. CDR3 DNA sequence: TGTGCCAGCACCCAAGGCAGGGGAATTAATGAAAAACTGTTTTTT. Amino acid sequence: CASTQGRGINEKLFF.

V is TRBV7-2 and J is TRBJ2-1; 7 bases are shared with TRBD1. Germline V gene sequence: CDR1 SGHTA, CDR2 FQGNSA. The CDR3 is 19 amino acids. V lost 5 bases, J lost 6 bases, and 22 bases stayed unmatched. As DNA, the CDR3 is TGTGCCAGCAGCCCCACACGAGGGGGCGGACCTCCCTTTAGCAATGAGCAGTTCTTC. Translated: CASSPTRGGGPPFSNEQFF.

The V and J genes are TRBV7-3 and TRBJ2-3; D not certain. In germline, CDR1 is SGHTA, CDR2 FQGTGA. The CDR3 sequence is 14 residues long. The V gene lost 5 bases and the J gene lost 3 bases, with 12 bases spanning the gap. The CDR3: CASSALGATDTQYF. CDR3 nucleotide sequence: TGTGCCAGCAGCGCTCTTGGTGCTACAGATACGCAGTATTTT.

The chain uses TRBV7-6 and TRBJ2-3; D is uncertain. CDR3 size: 12 residues. CDR1 is SGHVS, CDR2 FNYEAQ, per germline. V lost 1 base, J lost 8 bases, and 7 bases lay in between. The CDR3 here is CASSLDRVTQYF. CDR3 sequence (DNA): TGTGCCAGCAGCTTAGATAGGGTTACGCAGTATTTT.

The chain employs TRBV11-2 and TRBJ2-7, with 8 bases matching TRBD1. Germline V CDR1 and CDR2: SGHAT, FQNNGV. The V segment lost 3 bases and the J segment 1 base; nucleotides outside the gene matches: 5. CDR3 length: 15 residues. CDR3 in amino acids: CASSFTGGLSYEQYF. The DNA for the CDR3 is TGTGCCAGCAGCTTTACAGGGGGTTTGTCCTACGAGCAGTACTTC.

V and J are TRBV18 and TRBJ2-1; D could derive from TRBD1 or TRBD2 (5 bases each). Germline V CDR1 and CDR2: KGHSH, LQKENI. The CDR3 loop spans 14 amino acids. The V end was cut by 0 bases, the J end by 8 bases, with 11 bases between. Written as DNA, the CDR3 is TGTGCCAGCTCACCACCCTGGGGGAGCGATGAGCAGTTCTTC. Protein product: CASSPPWGSDEQFF.

The chain couples TRBV4-2 to TRBJ2-7; 9 bases agree with TRBD2. This CDR3 has 18 amino acids. Germline trimming cut 0 bases from V and 6 bases from J; bases unmatched to any gene: 15. Germline V CDR1 and CDR2: LGHNA, YNFKEQ. The CDR3 DNA is TGTGCCAGCAGCCAAGAGGGGCTAGCGGGGACCCTAAATATCGAGCAGTACTTC. It translates to CASSQEGLAGTLNIEQYF.

V is TRBV7-2 and J is TRBJ2-2; D uncertain. Trimming cost V 1 base and J 6 bases, with 12 bases left between them. This CDR3 has 15 amino acids. Germline V lookup: CDR1 SGHTA, CDR2 FQGNSA. The CDR3: CASSLEVGSPGELFF. The CDR3 DNA follows: TGTGCCAGCAGCTTAGAGGTGGGATCCCCCGGGGAGCTGTTTTTT.

The chain has TRBV5-1 and TRBJ2-2; maybe TRBD2 (5 bases). V lost 4 bases, J lost 4 bases, and 17 bases lay in between. This CDR3 comprises 16 residues. Germline V gives CDR1 SGHRS, CDR2 YFSETQ. CDR3 DNA: TGCGCCAGCAGCGTGGTGGTCGGGGTTCGCACCGGGGAGCTGTTTTTT. Translating gives CASSVVVGVRTGELFF.

As regards this clonotype: Mismatch with germline at one junction end may stem from a read error. This rearrangement joins TRBV4-1 to TRBJ2-1; no firm D call. The CDR3 length is 16 residues. Germline values: CDR1 MGHRA, CDR2 YSYEKL. The CDR3 is CASGQVNLVSYNEQFF. The CDR3 region has the DNA TGCGCCAGCGGCCAAGTTAACCTTGTCTCCTACAATGAGCAGTTCTTC.

The chain uses TRBV2 and TRBJ1-2; D is possibly TRBD1 (5 bases). The CDR3 loop spans 11 amino acids. The V gene's germline CDR1 is SNHLY and CDR2 FYNNEI. V was shortened by 6 bases and J by 7 bases, with 9 bases between the two germline ends. CDR3 sequence (DNA): TGTGCCAGCAGACAGGATGCTGGCTACACCTTC. It specifies CASRQDAGYTF. Looking up the rest from reference TRBV2 and TRBJ1-2 gives the full variable domain: EPEVTQTPSHQVTQMGQEVILRCVPISNHLYFYWYRQILGQKVEFLVSFYNNEISEKSEIFDDQFSVERPDGSNFTLKIRSTKLEDSAMYFCASRQDAGYTFGSGTRLTVV.

This clonotype was observed many times. This chain's CDR3 is CSLAGGYLSDTQYF. In DNA, the CDR3 is TGCAGTCTAGCGGGGGGGTATTTGTCGGATACGCAGTATTTT. J is TRBJ2-3 and V is TRBV20-1, with 12 bases aligning to TRBD2. The CDR3 has 14 residues. CDR1 DFQATT and CDR2 SNEGSKA come from the germline V gene (reference sequence). V lost 8 bases to trimming and J lost 6 bases; unmatched junction nucleotides: 9.